This is a list of T cell receptor beta chains from one sample in a study of T cells in localized non-small cell lung cancer. Using immunoSEQ multiplex PCR, the repertoire was profiled, and TCRdb retains in-frame clones only, with some absent. The sample shows around 26,000 clones, 70% to 90% of them seen only once. The sample here was peripheral blood mononuclear cells, taken before any cancer treatment. The receptors derive from a woman aged 40 to 75 with stage III lung adenocarcinoma. CDR3s include the opening cysteine and the closing phenylalanine or tryptophan.

>TRBV18
CASSRDERTEQYF
>TRBV7-9
CASSLWGRENTEAFF
>TRBV14
CASSPLGPGNTIYF
>TRBV4-2
CASSQDRTRSDEQYF
>TRBV6-1
CATLVGGTADTQYF
>TRBV7-9
CASSLAGTENTEAFF
>TRBV5-4
CASSSGAAEETQYF
>TRBV7-6
CASSLAGSGANVLTF
>TRBV30
CAWGTGSYGYTF
>TRBV19
CASSHGTGGAQGNEQFF
>TRBV4-1
CASSQEKEASYNEQFF
>TRBV11-3
CASSGDPYRFF
>TRBV7-9
CASSTGLAVAYEQYF
>TRBV2
CASSVAGGGEQFF
>TRBV11-2
CASSLGAGNEAFF
>TRBV6-4
CASSEGDTGELFF
>TRBV5-1
CASSWTSGETQYF
>TRBV25-1
CASSEGRGSEGYTF
>TRBV15
CATSAQLLDTEAFF
>TRBV7-2
CASSLRAGGVDQPQHF
>TRBV7-2
CASSRTSGGAEIQYF
>TRBV4-2
CASSHPTSGGDTGELFF
>TRBV7-2
CASSLEGNTIYF
>TRBV19
CASSDTGGNQPQHF
>TRBV4-2
CASSQGGTLTGELFF
>TRBV7-7
CASSPSAERNTGELFF
>TRBV23-1
CASSQDRGLARGLGTEAFF
>TRBV13
CASSLGQLNGEQYF
>TRBV11-2
CASRPRTGYVEQYF
>TRBV4-1
CASSQEAGGRNEQFF
>TRBV27
CAPTAVAVGSYNEQFF
>TRBV6-6
CASTTRDRSGNTIYF
>TRBV6-6
CASRTGTSVSYEQYF
>TRBV4-1
CASSQEGGRSYEQYF
>TRBV5-6
CASSLVVRGQHNEQFF
>TRBV18
CASSPPGSGGGYNEQFF
>TRBV14
CASSQEGRLAGYSYEQYF
>TRBV7-2
CASSLKVASGGADTQYF
>TRBV19
CAMGAPGREQFF
>TRBV5-1
CASKTGQGTYGYTF
>TRBV9
CASSVDVNEQFF
>TRBV10-3
CAISRPGHKDTQYF
>TRBV18
CASSPRTGENTEAFF
>TRBV5-1
CASSLQGGSYEQYF
>TRBV10-3
CAISEEQARREQYF
>TRBV27
CASSLGNRPGRNGYTF
>TRBV4-2
CASSQEKLASAPQHF
>TRBV11-2
CASSWYTTDTQYF
>TRBV5-1
CASSFGSSGTDTQYF
>TRBV7-2
CASSLYGGQGTEAFF
>TRBV30
CAWIPRFSNEKLFF
>TRBV2
CASSASSYEQYF